This passage covers 30 T cell receptor beta chains from one sample sequenced in a study of blood T cell repertoires in COVID-19. Some clones are missing from TCRdb's copy, which holds only in-frame ones; the method was immunoSEQ multiplex PCR. Among 80,000 to 100,000 clones listed, about 74% were seen once. The sample consisted of peripheral blood. These receptors were obtained from a man aged 70-80 years with COVID-19, enrolled during active disease.

V gene TRBV6-2 or TRBV6-3 combines with J gene TRBJ1-3; tentatively, D is TRBD1 (6 bases). Germline CDR1 reads MNHEY; CDR2 reads SVGEGT. The CDR3 covers 15 residues. Trimming cost V 5 bases and J 0 bases, with 11 bases left between them. CDR3 region: CASSKPDSSGNTIYF. Written as DNA, the CDR3 is TGTGCCAGCAGTAAACCGGACAGCTCTGGAAACACCATATATTTT.

This chain uses TRBV6-5 with TRBJ2-3; D is possibly TRBD1 (6 bases). The V gene's germline CDR1 is MNHEY and CDR2 SVGAGI. This CDR3 spans 15 amino acids. The V and J ends lost 4 bases and 2 bases respectively, with 13 bases between them. The CDR3 reads CASSSRNRATDTQYF. The CDR3 DNA is TGTGCCAGCAGTTCACGAAACAGGGCCACAGATACGCAGTATTTT.

The rearrangement joins TRBV30 to TRBJ2-3; 9 positions agree with TRBD2. V shed 3 bases and J 4 bases; nucleotides not matched to a gene: 8. CDR3 length: 15 residues. Germline CDR1 reads GTSNPN; CDR2 reads SVGIG (reference sequence). CDR3: CAWRVSGSVADTQYF. The DNA for the CDR3 is TGTGCCTGGAGGGTTAGCGGGAGTGTTGCAGATACGCAGTATTTT.

This clone was detected a few times. This sequence joins TRBV3-1 (or the pseudogene TRBV3-2) and TRBJ2-7; TRBD2 matches 9 bases. V shed 4 bases and J 6 bases; nucleotides not matched to a gene: 10. Germline CDR1 LGHDT, CDR2 YNNKEL (reference sequence). CDR3 size: 15 residues. CDR3 loop: CASSPPRGGVPEQYF. The CDR3 DNA reads TGTGCCAGCAGCCCCCCGCGGGGGGGGGTCCCCGAGCAGTACTTC.

V and J are TRBV10-3 and TRBJ2-1; TRBD1 aligns across 10 bases. Germline values: CDR1 ENHRY, CDR2 SYGVKD. Unmatched junction bases numbered 1, after V lost 7 bases and J lost 4 bases. The CDR3 spans 13 residues. CDR3 bases: TGTGCCATCACGGGACAGGGGTACAATGAGCAGTTCTTC. It translates to CAITGQGYNEQFF.

V and J are TRBV7-3 and TRBJ1-1; a possible D gene is TRBD1 (5 bases). CDR3 length equals 15 residues. CDR1 and CDR2 from the germline V gene are SGHTA and FQGTGA. V was clipped by 1 base and J by 4 bases, with 13 bases between them. CDR3 loop: CASSLNPGGGTEAFF. DNA of the CDR3: TGTGCCAGCAGCTTAAATCCCGGGGGAGGCACTGAAGCTTTCTTT.

The V and J genes are TRBV3-1 (or the pseudogene TRBV3-2) and TRBJ2-1; 13 bases agree with TRBD2. This CDR3 has 16 residues. J gave up 7 bases and V 1 base, and 4 bases lay outside the gene matches. Germline-derived CDR1 and CDR2 are LGHDT and YNNKEL (reference sequence). The DNA of the CDR3 is TGTGCCAGCAGCCAAGTGACTAGCGGGAGGAGGAATGAGCAGTTCTTC. It encodes CASSQVTSGRRNEQFF.

The genes are TRBV6-6 and TRBJ1-6; D is perhaps TRBD1 (6 bases). The CDR3 totals 16 residues. The V and J ends lost 6 bases and 0 bases respectively, with 12 bases between them. Looked up from germline, CDR1 is MNHNY and CDR2 is SVGAGI (reference sequence). The DNA for the CDR3 is TGTGCCAGCAGCACAGGGTTTAGCTCCTATAATTCACCCCTCCACTTT. It encodes CASSTGFSSYNSPLHF.

This clone was recorded a few times. The V and J genes are TRBV4-3 and TRBJ1-4; D remains unclear. Per germline, CDR1 LGHNA and CDR2 YSLEER. V lost 8 bases and J lost 0, with 10 bases in between. The CDR3 sequence is 14 residues long. The CDR3 region is CASGTIATNEKLFF. The CDR3 DNA follows: TGCGCCAGCGGCACAATTGCAACTAATGAAAAACTGTTTTTT.

CDR3 amino acids: CASSLSGLVSDEQFF. CDR3 nucleotides: TGTGCCAGTAGTCTTTCAGGACTAGTCTCGGATGAGCAGTTCTTC. The V gene is TRBV19, the J gene TRBJ2-1, with 7 bases matching TRBD2. This CDR3 is built from 15 residues. Germline CDR1 and CDR2: LNHDA and SQIVND (reference sequence). V shed 5 bases, J shed 8 bases, and the junction held 12 bases outside the gene matches. The variable domain in full, completed from reference TRBV19 and TRBJ2-1, reads DGGITQSPKYLFRKEGQNVTLSCEQNLNHDAMYWYRQDPGQGLRLIYYSQIVNDFQKGDIAEGYSVSREKKESFPLTVTSAQKNPTAFYLCASSLSGLVSDEQFFGPGTRLTVL.

The genes are TRBV6-5 and TRBJ2-7; 10 bases are shared with TRBD1. The V and J ends lost 5 bases and 3 bases, in that order; junction bases with no gene match: 7. Germline-derived CDR1 and CDR2 are MNHEY and SVGAGI. This CDR3 contains 15 residues. CDR3 in DNA: TGTGCCAGCAGTACGGGACAGGGGTCGGGCTACGAGCAGTACTTC. Amino acid sequence: CASSTGQGSGYEQYF.

V usage is TRBV27 and J usage is TRBJ2-2; the D gene is possibly TRBD1 (6 bases). The CDR3 covers 16 residues. CDR1 is MNHEY, CDR2 SMNVEV, per germline (reference sequence). Trimming took 5 bases from V and 1 from J, leaving 14 bases between them. The CDR3 loop reads CASSPLDRLNTGELFF. CDR3 sequence (DNA): TGTGCCAGCAGTCCCTTGGACAGATTGAACACCGGGGAGCTGTTTTTT.

The V call is TRBV18, the J call TRBJ2-5; D is unresolved. The germline V and J ends were trimmed by 3 bases and 1 base, with 6 bases remaining between them. CDR3 length equals 13 residues. Per germline, CDR1 KGHSH and CDR2 LQKENI. CDR3 nucleotide sequence: TGTGCCAGCTCACCTACAGCCCAAGAGACCCAGTACTTC. Its protein product is CASSPTAQETQYF.

This chain links TRBV28 with TRBJ2-7, with D perhaps matching TRBD1 (6 bases). Trimming took off 7 bases at V and 4 bases at J, with 20 bases between the two ends. The length of the CDR3 is 15 residues. CDR1 and CDR2 (germline): MDHEN, SYDVKM. The CDR3 spells CASTIGGSPVYEQYF. CDR3 nucleotides: TGTGCCAGCACCATAGGGGGATCTCCGGTTTACGAGCAGTACTTC.

This clone was counted between two and nine times. The chain has TRBV27 and TRBJ1-4; D is unresolved. With 1 base removed from V and 5 bases from J, the gap between germline ends came to 8 bases. From germline, CDR1 is MNHEY and CDR2 SMNVEV (reference sequence). This CDR3 region has 14 residues. CDR3 protein: CASSLLGSNEKLFF. The CDR3 nucleotides read TGTGCCAGCAGTTTATTAGGGAGCAATGAAAAACTGTTTTTT.

The rearrangement links TRBV5-4 to TRBJ2-2; weak D call: TRBD1 (6 bases). V lost 5 bases and J 3 bases, leaving 17 bases between the germline ends. This CDR3 is built from 16 residues. The germline CDR1 and CDR2 sequences are SGHNT and YYREEE (reference sequence). The CDR3 loop reads CASSYFQGTYTGELFF. In nucleotides, the CDR3 is TGTGCCAGCAGTTACTTCCAGGGGACGTACACCGGGGAGCTGTTTTTT. Supplemented by reference TRBV5-4 and TRBJ2-2, the full variable domain reads ETGVTQSPTHLIKTRGQQVTLRCSSQSGHNTVSWYQQALGQGPQFIFQYYREEENGRGNFPPRFSGLQFPNYSSELNVNALELDDSALYLCASSYFQGTYTGELFFGEGSRLTVL.

The gene calls are TRBV9 and TRBJ1-2; the D gene is possibly TRBD1 (6 bases). Germline-derived CDR1 and CDR2 are SGDLS and YYNGEE. Between the trimmed V and J ends, which lost 6 bases and 3 bases, there was a span of 15 bases. The CDR3 is 14 residues long. The CDR3 spells CASTVDRTDYGYTF. CDR3 sequence (DNA): TGTGCCAGCACCGTCGACAGGACAGACTATGGCTACACCTTC.

This rearrangement joins TRBV20-1 to TRBJ1-2; 11 bases agree with TRBD1. V lost 3 bases to trimming and J lost 8 bases; unmatched junction nucleotides: 8. The V gene's germline CDR1 is DFQATT and CDR2 SNEGSKA (reference sequence). CDR3 length: 14 amino acids. CDR3 in amino acids: CSASIGQGARGYTF. DNA of the CDR3: TGCAGTGCTAGTATCGGACAGGGGGCGAGGGGCTACACCTTC.

This chain connects TRBV29-1 to TRBJ2-1, with 7 positions matching TRBD1. V trimming: 7 bases; J trimming: 5 bases; junction bases outside the gene matches: 11. Per germline, CDR1 SQVTM and CDR2 ANQGSEA. The CDR3 is made up of 14 amino acids. CDR3 nucleotide sequence: TGCAGCGCTACGACCGGGACAGCGGACAATGAGCAGTTCTTC. Residues: CSATTGTADNEQFF.

V usage is TRBV6-2 or TRBV6-3 and J usage is TRBJ2-7; D gene unclear. Trimming shortened V by 6 bases and J by 2 bases, and 5 bases separated the two germline ends. The CDR3 extends over 11 amino acids. Germline-derived CDR1 and CDR2 are MNHEY and SVGEGT. The CDR3 protein is CASSLTYEQYF. The CDR3 nucleotides read TGTGCCAGCAGCCTCACCTACGAGCAGTACTTC.

This rearrangement joins TRBV7-8 to TRBJ2-5; tentative D call: TRBD2 (5 bases). The CDR3 contains 17 residues. Looked up from germline, CDR1 is SGHVS and CDR2 is FQNEAQ. Trimming took 5 bases from V and 1 from J, leaving 20 bases between them. CDR3 sequence (DNA): TGTGCCAGCAGCCCCCAATTTATTCGAGCGGCCCAAGAGACCCAGTACTTC. Protein: CASSPQFIRAAQETQYF. Using reference TRBV7-8 and TRBJ2-5 for the parts outside the CDR3, the full variable domain is GAGVSQSPRYKVAKRGQDVALRCDPISGHVSLFWYQQALGQGPEFLTYFQNEAQLDKSGLPSDRFFAERPEGSVSTLKIQRTQQEDSAVYLCASSPQFIRAAQETQYFGPGTRLLVL.

In this sample, this clone turned up many times. The V call is TRBV6-5, the J call TRBJ2-1; a weak D match, TRBD1 (6 bases). Germline CDR1 MNHEY, CDR2 SVGAGI. The germline V and J ends were trimmed by 10 bases and 9 bases, with 16 bases remaining between them. The length of the CDR3 is 12 residues. DNA for the CDR3: TGTGCCACTCGACAGGCTAGGGCTGAGCAGTTCTTC. The encoded protein is CATRQARAEQFF.

This clone occurred once. This chain joins TRBV29-1 and TRBJ2-5, with TRBD2 as a possible D gene (7 bases). Germline values: CDR1 SQVTM, CDR2 ANQGSEA. The CDR3 has 15 amino acids. Trimming stripped 7 bases from V and 4 bases from J, with 22 bases between. CDR3 bases: TGCAGCGACGTGAGCCGGGGGGCGACGAGAGAGACCCAGTACTTC. Amino acid sequence: CSDVSRGATRETQYF.

The table lists this clone with a few counts. The rearrangement links TRBV4-1 to TRBJ2-2; D call uncertain. This CDR3 comprises 13 residues. Trimming removed 7 bases at V and 0 bases at J, with 6 bases between. Germline CDR1 and CDR2: MGHRA and YSYEKL. The CDR3 here is CASKITNTGELFF. The CDR3 DNA reads TGCGCCAGCAAAATCACGAACACCGGGGAGCTGTTTTTT.

The chain carries TRBV27 and TRBJ2-1; 9 positions match TRBD2. The junction had 8 bases not matched to a gene; V was cut back by 2 bases and J by 6 bases. This CDR3 is 16 amino acids long. Looked up from germline, CDR1 is MNHEY and CDR2 is SMNVEV (reference sequence). CDR3 bases: TGTGCCAGCAGTTTAGAGCAAGGACTAGCGTTCAATGAGCAGTTCTTC. It encodes CASSLEQGLAFNEQFF.

The rearrangement joins TRBV9 to TRBJ2-1; a possible D gene is TRBD2 (5 bases). The CDR3 has 16 residues. V was cut by 0 bases and J by 4 bases, with 14 bases left in between. Germline V lookup: CDR1 SGDLS, CDR2 YYNGEE. The CDR3 loop is CASSVDYVRVYNEQFF. CDR3 DNA: TGTGCCAGCAGCGTAGACTATGTGCGGGTATACAATGAGCAGTTCTTC.

V usage is TRBV28 and J usage is TRBJ1-2; 7 nucleotides match TRBD1. This CDR3 region has 14 residues. Germline V gene lookup returns CDR1 MDHEN and CDR2 SYDVKM. Losses at the gene ends were 4 bases for V and 5 bases for J; bases not matched to a gene: 7. This chain's CDR3 is CASSSTTGSYGYTF. DNA for the CDR3: TGTGCCAGCAGTTCGACGACAGGGTCGTATGGCTACACCTTC.

V is TRBV24-1 and J is TRBJ2-5; D might be TRBD1 (6 bases). The CDR3 contains 14 residues. With 4 bases removed from V and 7 bases from J, the gap between germline ends came to 15 bases. Per the germline V gene, CDR1 is KGHDR and CDR2 is SFDVKD. CDR3 sequence: CATSDLRGTGTQYF. CDR3 DNA sequence: TGTGCCACCAGTGACTTAAGGGGGACGGGGACCCAGTACTTC.

The CDR3 is CASTTNHSPNTEAFF. DNA of the CDR3: TGTGCCAGCACTACGAACCACAGTCCGAACACTGAAGCTTTCTTT. V is TRBV6-5 and J is TRBJ1-1; D gene unclear. This CDR3 is 15 amino acids long. CDR1 is MNHEY, CDR2 SVGAGI, per germline. V was shortened by 7 bases and J by 1 base, with 16 bases between the two germline ends.

The rearrangement joins TRBV29-1 to TRBJ1-2; 8 bases align to TRBD1. The V segment lost 2 bases and the J segment 6 bases; nucleotides outside the gene matches: 8. CDR3 size: 14 residues. CDR1 SQVTM and CDR2 ANQGSEA come from the germline V gene. The CDR3 sequence is CSVELGQGLDGYTF. CDR3 coding DNA: TGCAGCGTTGAACTTGGACAGGGTCTTGATGGCTACACCTTC. The full variable domain, in which reference TRBV29-1 and TRBJ1-2 provide the parts outside the CDR3, is SAVISQKPSRDICQRGTSLTIQCQVDSQVTMMFWYRQQPGQSLTLIATANQGSEATYESGFVIDKFPISRPNLTFSTLTVSNMSPEDSSIYLCSVELGQGLDGYTFGSGTRLTVV.